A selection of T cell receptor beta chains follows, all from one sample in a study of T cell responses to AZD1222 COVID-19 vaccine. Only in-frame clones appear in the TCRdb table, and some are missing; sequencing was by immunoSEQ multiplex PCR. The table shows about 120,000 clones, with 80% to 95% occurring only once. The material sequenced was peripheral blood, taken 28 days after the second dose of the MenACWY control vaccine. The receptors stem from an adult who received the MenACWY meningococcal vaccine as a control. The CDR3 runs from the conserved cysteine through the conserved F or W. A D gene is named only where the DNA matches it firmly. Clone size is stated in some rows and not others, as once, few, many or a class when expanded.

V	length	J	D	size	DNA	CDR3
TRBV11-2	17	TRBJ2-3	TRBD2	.	TGTGCCAGCAGCTTAGATAAGACGCGACTAGCAAGAGATACGCAGTATTTT	CASSLDKTRLARDTQYF
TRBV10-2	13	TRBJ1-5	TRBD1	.	TGCGCCAGCAGGGACAGGGAGAATCAGCCCCAGCATTTT	CASRDRENQPQHF
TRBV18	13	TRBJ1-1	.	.	TGTGCCAGCTCACCAGGGGGCTTGATTGAAGCTTTCTTT	CASSPGGLIEAFF
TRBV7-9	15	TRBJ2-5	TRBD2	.	TGTGCCAGCAGCGCCGGGACTAGCGGACAAGAGACCCAGTACTTC	CASSAGTSGQETQYF
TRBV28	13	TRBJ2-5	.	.	TGTGCCCACTCCGTAGGCGGGCGAGAGACCCAGTACTTC	CAHSVGGRETQYF
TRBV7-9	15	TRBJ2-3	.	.	TGTGCCAGCAGCTTAGCGGGGGCTAGCACAGATACGCAGTATTTT	CASSLAGASTDTQYF
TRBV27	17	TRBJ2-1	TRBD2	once	TGTGCCAGCAGTCTCACGACTAGCGGGGGGTTTTTCAATGAGCAGTTCTTC	CASSLTTSGGFFNEQFF
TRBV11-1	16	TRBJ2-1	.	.	TGTGCCAGCAGCTTATTAGGGGGGACTTCCTACAATGAGCAGTTCTTC	CASSLLGGTSYNEQFF
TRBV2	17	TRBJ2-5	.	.	TGTGCCAGCAGTGCACCTTATAGCCTGGACAGCAAAGAGACCCAGTACTTC	CASSAPYSLDSKETQYF
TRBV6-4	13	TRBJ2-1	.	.	TGTGCCAGCAGTGAAGCGGAGAGCAATGAGCAGTTCTTC	CASSEAESNEQFF
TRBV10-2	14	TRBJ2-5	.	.	TGCGCCAGCAGAAAGGGGGGGTTCATGAGGACCCAGTACTTC	CASRKGGFMRTQYF
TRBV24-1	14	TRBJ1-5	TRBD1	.	TGTGCCACCAGTGCGGGACAGGGAAATCAGCCCCAGCATTTT	CATSAGQGNQPQHF
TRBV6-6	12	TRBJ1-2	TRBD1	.	TGTGCCAGCAGACAGGGGGCTGGTGGCTACACCTTC	CASRQGAGGYTF
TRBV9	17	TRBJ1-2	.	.	TGTGCCAGCAGCGTAGGATTGGGCACCCTCGGGGTTGGAGGCTACACCTTC	CASSVGLGTLGVGGYTF
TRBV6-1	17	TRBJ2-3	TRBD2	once	TGTGCCAGCAGTGGTCGGGCGACTAGCGGGGGGGTGGATACGCAGTATTTT	CASSGRATSGGVDTQYF
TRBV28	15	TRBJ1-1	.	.	TGTGCCAGCAGCGCCGGGACACTGGGGAGCACTGAAGCTTTCTTT	CASSAGTLGSTEAFF
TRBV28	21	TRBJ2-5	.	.	TGTGCCAGCAGACACGACAGGGGACTAGCAGGTTGGCAAACACGGTTTGAGACCCAGTACTTC	CASRHDRGLAGWQTRFETQYF
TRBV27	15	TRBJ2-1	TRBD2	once	TGTGCCAGCACCCTAGCGGGGAGAACCTACAATGAGCAGTTCTTC	CASTLAGRTYNEQFF
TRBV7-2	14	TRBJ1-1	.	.	TGTGCCAGCAGCTTGAAGGGTGGGAACACTGAAGCTTTCTTT	CASSLKGGNTEAFF
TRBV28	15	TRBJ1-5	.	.	TGTGCCAGCAGTCAATCAGGGTGGAGTAATCAGCCCCAGCATTTT	CASSQSGWSNQPQHF
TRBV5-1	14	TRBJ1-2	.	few	TGCGCCAGCAGCTTGGCGGGAGAGAACTATGGCTACACCTTC	CASSLAGENYGYTF
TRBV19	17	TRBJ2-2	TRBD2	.	TGTGCCAGTAGTCTAGCGGGGGGGAGCCGTGTCACCGGGGAGCTGTTTTTT	CASSLAGGSRVTGELFF
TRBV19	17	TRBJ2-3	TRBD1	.	TGTGCCAGTAGTATTCCCCCGGGACAGGGTAGTACAGATACGCAGTATTTT	CASSIPPGQGSTDTQYF
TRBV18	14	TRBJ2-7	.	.	TGTGCCAGCTCTCTGGAAGATGGAACCTACGAGCAGTACTTC	CASSLEDGTYEQYF
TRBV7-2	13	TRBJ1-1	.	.	TGTGCCAGCAGCACGCAGGGAAACACTGAAGCTTTCTTT	CASSTQGNTEAFF
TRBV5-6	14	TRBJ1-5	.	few	TGTGCCAGCAGCTTACAGGGCGGCTATCAGCCCCAGCATTTT	CASSLQGGYQPQHF
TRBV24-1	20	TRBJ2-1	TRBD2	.	TGTGCCACCAGTGATTTTCCCGGGACGGCTATTAGCGGGACCTACAATGAGCAGTTCTTC	CATSDFPGTAISGTYNEQFF